These 3 T cell receptor beta chains were all obtained from the same sample, sequenced in a study of CD8+ T cells in alopecia areata. Reverse transcribed after extraction, RNA yielded cDNA as the sequencing template. Sequenced by immunoSEQ multiplex PCR; TCRdb stores in-frame clones only, minus some. The data contain about 250,000 clones, about 60% of them singletons. Stated treatment: oral pan-JAK inhibitor, 5-10 mg twice daily. Here the sequenced sample was CD4+ T cells sorted from blood, taken between weeks 51 and 52, from a patient treated with tofacitinib. The receptors derive from a human donor with alopecia areata.

The chain uses TRBV7-9 and TRBJ2-5; tentative D call: TRBD2 (5 bases). Looked up from germline, CDR1 is SEHNR and CDR2 is FQNEAQ (reference sequence). The CDR3 has 14 amino acids. Trimming removed 7 bases at V and 9 bases at J, with 21 bases between. This chain's CDR3 is CASNPDSNNEAQYF. The CDR3 nucleotides read TGTGCCAGCAACCCGGACTCAAACAACGAGGCCCAGTACTTC. Full variable domain (remainder filled in from reference TRBV7-9 and TRBJ2-5): DTGVSQNPRHKITKRGQNVTFRCDPISEHNRLYWYRQTLGQGPEFLTYFQNEAQLEKSRLLSDRFSAERPKGSFSTLEIQRTEQGDSAMYLCASNPDSNNEAQYFGPGTRLLVL.

Points on this clone: Other DNA sequences in this sample translate to the same CDR3. The chain recombines TRBV6-6 with TRBJ1-2, with D uncertain. The germline V gene has CDR1 MNHNY and CDR2 SVGAGI (reference sequence). V was pared by 6 bases and J by 0 bases, with 8 bases between. The CDR3 runs to 13 residues. CDR3 sequence: CASSPDPNYGYTF. CDR3 sequence (DNA): TGTGCCAGCAGCCCCGATCCTAACTATGGCTACACCTTC.

This chain connects TRBV25-1 to TRBJ1-2; 8 bases are shared with TRBD1. The CDR3 extends over 14 amino acids. From germline, CDR1 is MGHDK and CDR2 SYGVNS. Losses at the gene ends were 1 base for V and 4 bases for J; bases not matched to a gene: 2. The CDR3 sequence is CASSEWGTGYGYTF. CDR3 DNA: TGTGCCAGCAGTGAATGGGGGACAGGCTATGGCTACACCTTC.